This TCR beta chain originates from a study of response to subunit inactivated influenza vaccine. The study, taken as a whole, reports: Authors suggested few new T cells are recruited by each seasonal influenza vaccination.

This clonotype occurred many times. Its antigen is currently unknown. In TCRdb, the RT-PCR reads were re-called with MiXCR into one record per CDR3 protein. The sample consists of around 520,000 distinct CDR3 sequences, 12% of them appearing once. CDR1 SGHTA and CDR2 FQGNSA come from the germline V gene. This CDR3 comprises 15 residues. The V gene lost 1 base and the J gene lost 2 bases, with 12 bases spanning the gap. This chain uses TRBV7-2 with TRBJ2-7; no clear D gene. The sequence came from a man aged 45-65 years who received an inactivated influenza vaccine. The specimen was PBMCs from blood, collected on the day of vaccination. The CDR3 region is CASSLGFSLAYEQYF. The CDR3 bases are TGTGCCAGCAGCTTAGGGTTTAGCTTAGCCTACGAGCAGTACTTC.